This T cell receptor (beta chain) was retrieved from a study of T cells in tuberculosis. Looking at the study overall: T cells were selected with CD1B tetramers loaded with glucose monomycolate. A South African cohort included IGRA-negative adolescents, latently infected IGRA-positive adolescents and adults with active tuberculosis.

Overall study findings and caveats: Samples were chosen by availability of cryopreserved specimens.

Produced via immunoSEQ multiplex PCR; TCRdb's table is partial and in-frame only. This sample has some 22,000 clones; about 96% occur once, and the top ten carry 5% to 8%. Germline V gene lookup returns CDR1 MGHDK and CDR2 SYGVNS. CDR3 size: 13 residues. Trimming took 4 bases from V and 7 from J, leaving 13 bases between them. This clone has just one count. Its antigen is as yet unknown. Source material: PBMCs. The receptor was derived from a donor aged 5 to 30 with latent tuberculosis or without tuberculosis infection. The chain employs TRBV25-1 and TRBJ1-2; unclear D gene. The CDR3 reads CASSGGEGFGYTF. In DNA form, the CDR3 reads TGTGCCAGCAGTGGCGGGGAGGGTTTTGGCTACACCTTC.